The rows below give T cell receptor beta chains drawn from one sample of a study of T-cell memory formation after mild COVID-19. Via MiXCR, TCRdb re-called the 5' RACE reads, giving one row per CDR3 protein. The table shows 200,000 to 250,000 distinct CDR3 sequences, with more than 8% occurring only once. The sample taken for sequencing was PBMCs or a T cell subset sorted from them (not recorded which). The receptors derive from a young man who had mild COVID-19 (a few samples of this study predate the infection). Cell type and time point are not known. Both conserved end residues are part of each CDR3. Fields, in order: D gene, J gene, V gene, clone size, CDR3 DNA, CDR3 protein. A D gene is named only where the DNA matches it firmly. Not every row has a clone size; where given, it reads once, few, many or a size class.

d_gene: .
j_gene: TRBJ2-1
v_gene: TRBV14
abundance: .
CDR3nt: TGTGCCAGCAGCCCCCGTTGGGGTGAGCAGTTCTTC
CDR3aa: CASSPRWGEQFF

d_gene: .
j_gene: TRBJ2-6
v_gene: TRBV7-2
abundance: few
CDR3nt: TGTGCCAGCAGCGCTACCAGGGGCTCTGGGGCCAACGTCCTGACTTTC
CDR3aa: CASSATRGSGANVLTF

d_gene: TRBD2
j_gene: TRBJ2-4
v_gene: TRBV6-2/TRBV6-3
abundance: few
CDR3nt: TGTGCCAGCAGTGATCCCCTACTAGCGGGGAAAGAAAACATTCAGTACTTC
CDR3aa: CASSDPLLAGKENIQYF

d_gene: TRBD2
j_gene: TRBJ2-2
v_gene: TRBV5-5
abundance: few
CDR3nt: TGTGCCAGCAGCCTACTAGCGGGGGACACCGGGGAGCTGTTTTTT
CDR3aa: CASSLLAGDTGELFF

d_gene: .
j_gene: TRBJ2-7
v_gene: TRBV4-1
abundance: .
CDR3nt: TGCGCCAGCAGCCAAGGCGAGACCCTCTACGAGCAGTACTTC
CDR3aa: CASSQGETLYEQYF

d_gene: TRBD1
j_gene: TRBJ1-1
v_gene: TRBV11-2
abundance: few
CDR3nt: TGTGCCAGCAGCTTAGAATGGGGACAGGGCACTGAAGCTTTCTTT
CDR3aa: CASSLEWGQGTEAFF

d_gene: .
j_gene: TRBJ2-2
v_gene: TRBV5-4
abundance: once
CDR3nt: TGTGCCAGCAGCCTAAGCGCGATGGTCACCGGGGAGCTGTTTTTT
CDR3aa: CASSLSAMVTGELFF

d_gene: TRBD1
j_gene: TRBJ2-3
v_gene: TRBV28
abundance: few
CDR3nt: TGTGCCAGCAGCCTGTCCGGGACAGCAAGCACAGATACGCAGTATTTT
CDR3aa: CASSLSGTASTDTQYF

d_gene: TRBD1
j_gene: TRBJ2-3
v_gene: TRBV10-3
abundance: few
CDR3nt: TGTGCCATCAGTGCCCCGACGGGACAGGGGGCCGATACGCAGTATTTT
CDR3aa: CAISAPTGQGADTQYF

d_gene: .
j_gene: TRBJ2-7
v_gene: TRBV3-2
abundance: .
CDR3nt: TGTGCCAGCAGCCCCAAAGTTTCCACCTACGAGCAGTACTTC
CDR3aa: CASSPKVSTYEQYF

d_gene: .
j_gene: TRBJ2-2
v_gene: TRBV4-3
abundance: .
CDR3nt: TGCGCCAGCAGCCAAGAGAGGGTGGGGACCATTAACACCGGGGAGCTGTTTTTT
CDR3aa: CASSQERVGTINTGELFF

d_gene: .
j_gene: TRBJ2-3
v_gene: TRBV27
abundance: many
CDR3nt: TGTGCCAGCAGTACCACGGGCCGAAGCACAGATACGCAGTATTTT
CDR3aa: CASSTTGRSTDTQYF

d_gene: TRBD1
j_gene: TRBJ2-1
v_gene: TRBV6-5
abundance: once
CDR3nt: TGTGCCAGCAGTTACAGGGAGACAGGGGGCGAGGATGAGCAGTTCTTC
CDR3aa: CASSYRETGGEDEQFF

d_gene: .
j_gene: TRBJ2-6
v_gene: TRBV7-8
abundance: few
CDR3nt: TGTGCCAGCAGCTTAGCTTTTGGGGGATCTGGCTCTGGGGCCAACGTCCTGACTTTC
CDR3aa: CASSLAFGGSGSGANVLTF

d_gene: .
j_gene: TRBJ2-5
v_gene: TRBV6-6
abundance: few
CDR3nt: TGTGCCAGCAGTTACGGCCAGCTACCCTACGGAGAGACCCAGTACTTC
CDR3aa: CASSYGQLPYGETQYF

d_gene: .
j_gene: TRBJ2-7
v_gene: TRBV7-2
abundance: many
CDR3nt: TGTGCCAGCACCCTTTGGGGTGGCTCCTACGAGCAGTACTTC
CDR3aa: CASTLWGGSYEQYF

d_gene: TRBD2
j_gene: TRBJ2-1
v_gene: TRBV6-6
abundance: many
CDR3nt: TGTGCCAGCAGCCCTCTAGCGGGGCACTACAATGAGCAGTTCTTC
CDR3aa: CASSPLAGHYNEQFF

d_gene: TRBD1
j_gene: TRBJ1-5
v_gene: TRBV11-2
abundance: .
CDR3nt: TGTGCCAGCAGCCCCACAGGGGATATGGATCAGCCCCAGCATTTT
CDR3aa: CASSPTGDMDQPQHF

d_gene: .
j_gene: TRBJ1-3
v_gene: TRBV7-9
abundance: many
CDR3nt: TGTGCCAGCAGCTTAGCGCCCGGCGGCAACTCTGGAAACACCATATATTTT
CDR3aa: CASSLAPGGNSGNTIYF

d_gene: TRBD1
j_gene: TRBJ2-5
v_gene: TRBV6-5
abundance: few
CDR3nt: TGTGCCAGCAGTTACCCGGGACAGGGTTCGGAGACCCAGTACTTC
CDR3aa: CASSYPGQGSETQYF

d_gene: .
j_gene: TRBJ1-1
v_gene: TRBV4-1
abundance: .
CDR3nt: TGCGCCAGCAGCCCATACAGGGATAACACTGAAGCTTTCTTT
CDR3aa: CASSPYRDNTEAFF

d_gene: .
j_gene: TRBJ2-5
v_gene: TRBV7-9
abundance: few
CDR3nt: TGTGCCAGCAAGACAGGACCACAAGAGACCCAGTACTTC
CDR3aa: CASKTGPQETQYF

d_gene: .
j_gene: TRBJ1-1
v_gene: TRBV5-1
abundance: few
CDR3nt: TGCGCCAGCAGCCGAGGGGTGTCGAACACTGAAGCTTTCTTT
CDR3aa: CASSRGVSNTEAFF

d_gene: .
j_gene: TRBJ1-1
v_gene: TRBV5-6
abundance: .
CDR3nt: TGTGCCAGCAGCCACATTGGCAAGGGGTGGTTCACTGAAGCTTTCTTT
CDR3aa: CASSHIGKGWFTEAFF

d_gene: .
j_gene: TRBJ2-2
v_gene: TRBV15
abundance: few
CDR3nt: TGTGCCACCAGCAGAGATCCGCAATTGGGGTTCTCGGAGCTGTTTTTT
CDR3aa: CATSRDPQLGFSELFF

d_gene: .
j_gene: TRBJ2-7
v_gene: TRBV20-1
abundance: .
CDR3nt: TGCAGTGCTAGAGGACAGGTCACCGCCTACGAGCAGTACTTC
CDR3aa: CSARGQVTAYEQYF

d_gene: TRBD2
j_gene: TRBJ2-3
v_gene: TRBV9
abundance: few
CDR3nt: TGTGCCAGCAGCGCCCGTTCGGGGGGTGAGGCAGATACGCAGTATTTT
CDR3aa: CASSARSGGEADTQYF

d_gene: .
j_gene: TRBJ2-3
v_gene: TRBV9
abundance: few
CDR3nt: TGTGCCAGCAGCGTCGGACCGACTCAAGATACGCAGTATTTT
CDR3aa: CASSVGPTQDTQYF

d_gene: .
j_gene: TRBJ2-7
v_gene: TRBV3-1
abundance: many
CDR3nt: TGTGCCAGCAGCCAGCGCGGCTCCTACGAGCAGTACTTC
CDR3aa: CASSQRGSYEQYF